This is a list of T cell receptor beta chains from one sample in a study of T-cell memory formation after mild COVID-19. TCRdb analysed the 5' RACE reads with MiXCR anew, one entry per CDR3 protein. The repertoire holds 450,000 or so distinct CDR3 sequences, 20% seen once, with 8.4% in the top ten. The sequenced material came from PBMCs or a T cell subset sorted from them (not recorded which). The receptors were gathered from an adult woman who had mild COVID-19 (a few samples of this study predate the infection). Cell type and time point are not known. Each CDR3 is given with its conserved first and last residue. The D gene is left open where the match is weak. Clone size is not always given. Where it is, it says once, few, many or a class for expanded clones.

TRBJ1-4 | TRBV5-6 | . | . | TGTGCCAGCAGCTTGGCGGGTGGTTGGGAAAAACTGTTTTTT | CASSLAGGWEKLFF
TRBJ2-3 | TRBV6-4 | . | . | TGTGCCAGCAGTGACTCGATGCTGACAGATACGCAGTATTTT | CASSDSMLTDTQYF
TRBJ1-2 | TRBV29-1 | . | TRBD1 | TGCAGCGTTGAGAGACAGGGGGCTGGCTACACCTTC | CSVERQGAGYTF
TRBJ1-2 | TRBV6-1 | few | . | TGTGCCAGCAGCGACGCTAGGGGAAGCTATGGCTACACCTTC | CASSDARGSYGYTF
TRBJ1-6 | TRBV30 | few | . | TGTGCCTGGAGTCACCAGGGAAAGACACCCCTCCACTTT | CAWSHQGKTPLHF
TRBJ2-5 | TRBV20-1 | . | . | TGCAGTGCTAGAGTTGGCGGGACGTCGCAAGAGACCCAGTACTTC | CSARVGGTSQETQYF
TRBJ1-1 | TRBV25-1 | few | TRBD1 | TGTGCCAGCAGTGGGAGTCCGGGACAGGGGAACACTGAAGCTTTCTTT | CASSGSPGQGNTEAFF
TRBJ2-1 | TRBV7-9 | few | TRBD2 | TGTGCCAGCAGCCCGGGACTAGCGGAGCAGTTCTTC | CASSPGLAEQFF
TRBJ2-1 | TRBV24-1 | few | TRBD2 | TGTGCCACCAGTGATTTAGGGCTAGCGGGAGACAATGAGCAGTTCTTC | CATSDLGLAGDNEQFF
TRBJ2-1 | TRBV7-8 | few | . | TGTGCCAGCAACGTTGGTAGGGTGGTAAACAATGAGCAGTTCTTC | CASNVGRVVNNEQFF
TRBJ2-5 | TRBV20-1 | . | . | TGCAGTCTACCGCCCCGGGACACGCTACCTGAAGAGACCCAGTACTTC | CSLPPRDTLPEETQYF
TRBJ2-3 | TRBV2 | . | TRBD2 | TGTGCCAGCAGGGTAGCGGGAATCCGCACAGATACGCAGTATTTT | CASRVAGIRTDTQYF
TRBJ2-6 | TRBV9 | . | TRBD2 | TGTGCCAGCAGCGTAGCACTAGCGGGAGGCTCTGGGGCCAACGTCCTGACTTTC | CASSVALAGGSGANVLTF
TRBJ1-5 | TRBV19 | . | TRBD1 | TGTGCCAGTAGTATCACCGACAGGGGGAATCAGCCCCAGCATTTT | CASSITDRGNQPQHF
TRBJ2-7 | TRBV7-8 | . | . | TGTGCCAGCAGCTTATTTCGGGCAGAGCAGTACTTC | CASSLFRAEQYF
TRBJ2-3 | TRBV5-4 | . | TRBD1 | TGTGCCAGCAGCTTCACTGGACAGGGCTCTGTAGATACGCAGTATTTT | CASSFTGQGSVDTQYF
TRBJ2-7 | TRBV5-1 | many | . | TGCGCCAGCAGCGCCGGACAGTACGAGCAGTACTTC | CASSAGQYEQYF
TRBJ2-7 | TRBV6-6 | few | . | TGTGCCAGCAGTCGGCTCCCGGCGGGGAGGGGGCAATTCTCCTACGAGCAGTACTTC | CASSRLPAGRGQFSYEQYF
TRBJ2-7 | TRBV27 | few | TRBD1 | TGTGCCAGCAGTTTAGATCAGGGGGACGAGCAGTACTTC | CASSLDQGDEQYF
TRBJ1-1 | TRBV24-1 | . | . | TGTGCCACCAGTGTAGGTCAGAACACTGAAGCTTTCTTT | CATSVGQNTEAFF
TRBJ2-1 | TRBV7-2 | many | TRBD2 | TGTGCCAGCAGCTATAGCGGGGGGGCCTACAATGAGCAGTTCTTC | CASSYSGGAYNEQFF
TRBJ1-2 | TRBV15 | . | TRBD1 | TGTGCCACCGGGACAGGGAGAGGCTATGGCTACACCTTC | CATGTGRGYGYTF
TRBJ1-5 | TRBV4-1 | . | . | TGCGCCAGCAGCCAAGATTCGGGGGCGCGGGGCAATCAGCCCCAGCATTTT | CASSQDSGARGNQPQHF
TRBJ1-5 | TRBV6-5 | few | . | TGTGCCAGCAGTCCACGACAAGGGCCCCAGCATTTT | CASSPRQGPQHF
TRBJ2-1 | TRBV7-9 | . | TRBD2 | TGTGCCAGCAGCCCCTGGAACGCGACTAGCTCTAATGAGCAGTTCTTC | CASSPWNATSSNEQFF
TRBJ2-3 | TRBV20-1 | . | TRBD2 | TGCAGTGCTAGATTGGGGGCGGCTAGCGGGGCAGATACGCAGTATTTT | CSARLGAASGADTQYF
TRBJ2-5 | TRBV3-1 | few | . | TGTGCCAGCAGCCGCCGACTAGATACAGAGACCCAGTACTTC | CASSRRLDTETQYF
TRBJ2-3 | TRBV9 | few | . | TGTGCCAGCAGCGTAGGGCAGAAGTTTCCAGATACGCAGTATTTT | CASSVGQKFPDTQYF
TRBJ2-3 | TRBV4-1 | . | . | TGCGCCAGCAGCCGAGTAGCGGGCACAGATACGCAGTATTTT | CASSRVAGTDTQYF
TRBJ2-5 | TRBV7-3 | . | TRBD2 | TGTGCCAGCAGCTTATGGGCGGGAGGGCGGAAGACCCAGTACTTC | CASSLWAGGRKTQYF
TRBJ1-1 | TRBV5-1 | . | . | TGCGCCAGCGGAAGGGACGGGTTGAACACTGAAGCTTTCTTT | CASGRDGLNTEAFF
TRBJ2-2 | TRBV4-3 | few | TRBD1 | TGCGCCAGCAGCCAATGGGGGACAGGGAACACCGGGGAGCTGTTTTTT | CASSQWGTGNTGELFF
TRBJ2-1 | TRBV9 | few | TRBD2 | TGTGCCAGCAGCTTACGGGGACTAGCGGGACACAATGAGCAGTTCTTC | CASSLRGLAGHNEQFF
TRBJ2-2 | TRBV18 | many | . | TGTGCCAGCTCACCAGCTAACACCGGGGAGCTGTTTTTT | CASSPANTGELFF
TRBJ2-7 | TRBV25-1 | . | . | TGTGCCAGCAGTGACGGCCGCTCCTACGAGCAGTACTTC | CASSDGRSYEQYF
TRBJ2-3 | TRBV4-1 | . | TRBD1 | TGCGCCAGCAGCCAAGTACCGGGACAGACCACAGATACGCAGTATTTT | CASSQVPGQTTDTQYF
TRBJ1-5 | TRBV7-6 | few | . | TGTGCCAGCAGCCCTACAGAGGTCAATCAGCCCCAGCATTTT | CASSPTEVNQPQHF
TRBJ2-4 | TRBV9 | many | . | TGTGCCAGCAGCCCCGGAACGATTCAGTACTTC | CASSPGTIQYF
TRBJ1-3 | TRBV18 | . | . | TGTGCCAGCTTCGGGTCGAGCTCTGGAAACACCATATATTTT | CASFGSSSGNTIYF
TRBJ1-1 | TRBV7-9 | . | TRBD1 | TGTGCCAGCAGCTTACAAGGGGGCAGGGGGATCTTCACTGAAGCTTTCTTT | CASSLQGGRGIFTEAFF
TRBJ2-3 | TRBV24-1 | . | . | TGTGCCACCAGCGCCCCGGGCCACTCAGATACGCAGTATTTT | CATSAPGHSDTQYF
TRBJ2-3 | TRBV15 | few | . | TGTGCCACCAGCACAAAAACCAGCGGAGCCCGGCAGTATTTT | CATSTKTSGARQYF
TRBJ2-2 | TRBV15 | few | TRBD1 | TGTGCCACCGGACAGGGCACCGGGGAGCTGTTTTTT | CATGQGTGELFF
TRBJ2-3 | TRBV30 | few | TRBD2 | TGTGCCTGGAGTGTAAGAAGGACTAGCGGGATGACAGATACGCAGTATTTT | CAWSVRRTSGMTDTQYF
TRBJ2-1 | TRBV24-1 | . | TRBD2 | TGTGCCACCAGCGAGACGACTAGCGGGAGGAGTGAATCCTACAATGAGCAGTTCTTC | CATSETTSGRSESYNEQFF
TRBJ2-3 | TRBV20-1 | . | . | TGCAGTGCGCCGGGACTCCGCACAGATACGCAGTATTTT | CSAPGLRTDTQYF
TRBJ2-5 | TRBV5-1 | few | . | TGCGCCAGCAAATTTCCAGGGGAAGAGACCCAGTACTTC | CASKFPGEETQYF
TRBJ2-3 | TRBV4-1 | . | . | TGCGCCAGCAGCCAAGAAAGTGGGGGGCTTAGCACAGATACGCAGTATTTT | CASSQESGGLSTDTQYF
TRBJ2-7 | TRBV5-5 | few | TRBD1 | TGTGCCAGCACAGAACCCGGGACAGCCACCTACGAGCAGTACTTC | CASTEPGTATYEQYF
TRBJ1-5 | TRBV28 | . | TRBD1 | TGTGCCAGCAGTCTTCCGACAGGGCTTAACAATCAGCCCCAGCATTTT | CASSLPTGLNNQPQHF
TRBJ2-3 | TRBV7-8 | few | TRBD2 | TGTGCCAGCTCCCCTTACTTGCCCCTACTAGCGGGAGGGTCAGATACGCAGTATTTT | CASSPYLPLLAGGSDTQYF
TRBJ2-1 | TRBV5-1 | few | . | TGCGCCAGCAGCTGGGCCGGACGCGATGAGCAGTTCTTC | CASSWAGRDEQFF
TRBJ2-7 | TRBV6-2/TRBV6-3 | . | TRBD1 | TGTGCCAGCAGTCCCCCCTCGACAGGGGTTAAGTACTTC | CASSPPSTGVKYF
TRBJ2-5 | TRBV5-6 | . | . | TGTGCCAGCAGCTTGGGTTACAGGGCGGAGACCCAGTACTTC | CASSLGYRAETQYF
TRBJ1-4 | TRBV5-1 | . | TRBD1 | TGCGCCAGCAGCGACCAGCAGGGGGGAAATGAAAAACTGTTTTTT | CASSDQQGGNEKLFF
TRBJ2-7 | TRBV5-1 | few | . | TGCGCCAGCAGCTGGACCCACTCCGGGACCGGAATCTCCTACGAGCAGTACTTC | CASSWTHSGTGISYEQYF
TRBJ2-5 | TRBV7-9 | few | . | TGTGCCAGCAGCCCCGGTGGAGGGGGGGGCCTCCAAGAGACCCAGTACTTC | CASSPGGGGGLQETQYF